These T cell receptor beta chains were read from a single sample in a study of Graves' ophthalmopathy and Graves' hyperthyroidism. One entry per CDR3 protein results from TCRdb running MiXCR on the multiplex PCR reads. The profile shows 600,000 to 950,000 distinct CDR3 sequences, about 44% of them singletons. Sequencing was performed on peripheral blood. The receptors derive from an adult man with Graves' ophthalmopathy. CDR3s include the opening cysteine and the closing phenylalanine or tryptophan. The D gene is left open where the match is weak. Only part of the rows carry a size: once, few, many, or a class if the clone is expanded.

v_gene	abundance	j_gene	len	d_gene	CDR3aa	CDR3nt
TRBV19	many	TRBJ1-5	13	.	CASSVRVAQPQHF	TGTGCCAGTAGTGTCAGGGTGGCACAGCCCCAGCATTTT
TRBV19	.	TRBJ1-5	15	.	CASSANREIYQPQHF	TGTGCCAGTAGTGCCAACAGGGAAATCTATCAGCCCCAGCATTTT
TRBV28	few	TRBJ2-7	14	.	CASSFGPRGGEQYF	TGTGCCAGCAGTTTTGGTCCGCGCGGTGGGGAGCAGTACTTC
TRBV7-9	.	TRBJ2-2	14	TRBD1	CASRPTGDTGELFF	TGTGCCAGCAGGCCGACAGGGGACACCGGGGAGCTGTTTTTT
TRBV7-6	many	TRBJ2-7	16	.	CASSRGASGDSYEQYF	TGTGCCAGCAGCCGCGGAGCGTCAGGGGACTCCTACGAGCAGTACTTC
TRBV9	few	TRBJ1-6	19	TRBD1	CASSESPGQGLLRRSPLHF	TGTGCCAGCAGTGAGTCCCCGGGACAGGGCCTTCTTCGTCGATCACCCCTCCACTTT
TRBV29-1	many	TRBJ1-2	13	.	CSVEVGLGYGYTF	TGCAGCGTTGAAGTAGGGTTAGGCTATGGCTACACCTTC
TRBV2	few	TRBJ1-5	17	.	CASSESGTGLSNQPQHF	TGTGCCAGCAGTGAATCTGGGACGGGCCTTAGCAATCAGCCCCAGCATTTT
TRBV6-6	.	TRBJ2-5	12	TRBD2	CASSILAGGQYF	TGTGCCAGCAGTATTCTAGCGGGGGGGCAGTACTTC
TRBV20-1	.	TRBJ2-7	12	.	CSARSNSYEQYF	TGCAGTGCTAGATCCAACTCCTACGAGCAGTACTTC
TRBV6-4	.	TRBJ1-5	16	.	CASSESTLSGNQPQHF	TGCGCCAGCAGTGAGTCGACTCTTAGTGGCAATCAGCCCCAGCATTTT
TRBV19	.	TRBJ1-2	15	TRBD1	CASSRSGTGAYGYTF	TGTGCCAGTAGTAGATCCGGGACAGGGGCCTATGGCTACACCTTC
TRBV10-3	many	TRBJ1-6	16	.	CAISEGAQGETAPLHF	TGTGCCATCAGTGAGGGGGCACAGGGTGAGACGGCACCCCTCCACTTT
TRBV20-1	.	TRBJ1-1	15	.	CSAAKRDSGGTEAFF	TGCAGTGCTGCCAAACGGGACTCCGGTGGAACTGAAGCTTTCTTT
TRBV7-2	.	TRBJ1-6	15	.	CASSLVGWDNQPLHF	TGTGCCAGCAGCTTAGTAGGTTGGGACAATCAGCCCCTCCACTTT
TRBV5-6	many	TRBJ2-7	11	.	CASSFLGEQYF	TGTGCCAGCAGCTTTCTTGGCGAGCAGTACTTC
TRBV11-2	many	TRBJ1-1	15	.	CASSPNRGRGTEAFF	TGTGCCAGCAGTCCCAATCGGGGGCGTGGGACTGAAGCTTTCTTT
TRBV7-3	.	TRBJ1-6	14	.	CASSLAERNSPLHF	TGTGCCAGCAGCTTAGCGGAAAGGAATTCACCCCTCCACTTT
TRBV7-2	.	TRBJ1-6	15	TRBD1	CASRDRTGLDSPLHF	TGTGCCAGCAGGGACCGGACAGGGTTAGATTCACCCCTCCACTTT
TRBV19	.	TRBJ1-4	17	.	CASSIGVPGLAQEKLFF	TGTGCCAGTAGTATAGGGGTCCCGGGACTGGCCCAAGAAAAACTGTTTTTT
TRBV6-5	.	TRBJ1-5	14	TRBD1	CASRTTGAGGPQHF	TGTGCCAGCAGAACTACAGGGGCCGGTGGACCCCAGCATTTT
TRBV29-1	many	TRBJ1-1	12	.	CSVAHPGTEAFF	TGCAGCGTTGCACATCCGGGGACTGAAGCTTTCTTT
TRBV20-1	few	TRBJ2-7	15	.	CSAPMGAESSYEQYF	TGCAGTGCCCCAATGGGCGCAGAAAGCTCCTACGAGCAGTACTTC
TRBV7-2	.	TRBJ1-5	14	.	CASSFFAGNQPQHF	TGTGCCAGCAGCTTTTTTGCAGGAAATCAGCCCCAGCATTTT
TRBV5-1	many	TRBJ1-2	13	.	CASSGDSLYGYTF	TGCGCCAGCAGCGGCGACAGTTTATATGGCTACACCTTC
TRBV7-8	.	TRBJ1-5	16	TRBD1	CASSLEAGGSNQPQHF	TGTGCCAGCAGCTTAGAGGCAGGGGGGAGCAATCAGCCCCAGCATTTT
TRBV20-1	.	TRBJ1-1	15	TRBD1	CSARGTGEGNTEAFF	TGCAGTGCTAGGGGGACAGGGGAAGGAAACACTGAAGCTTTCTTT
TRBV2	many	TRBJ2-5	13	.	CASAGEMGETQYF	TGTGCCAGCGCCGGAGAGATGGGTGAGACCCAGTACTTC
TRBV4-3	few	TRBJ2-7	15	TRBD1	CASSQDSGQNYEQYF	TGCGCCAGCAGCCAAGATTCGGGACAGAACTACGAGCAGTACTTC
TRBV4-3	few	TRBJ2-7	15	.	CASSQARGASYEQYF	TGCGCCAGCAGCCAAGCGCGCGGAGCCTCCTACGAGCAGTACTTC
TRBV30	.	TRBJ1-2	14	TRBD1	CAWRGTGRLSGYTF	TGTGCCTGGAGGGGGACAGGGCGACTATCGGGCTACACCTTC
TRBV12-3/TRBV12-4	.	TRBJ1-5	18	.	CASSLARRLAGFNQPQHF	TGTGCCAGCAGTTTAGCGAGGCGGCTCGCAGGGTTCAATCAGCCCCAGCATTTT
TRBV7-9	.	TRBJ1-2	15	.	CASSYLVGSDYGYTF	TGTGCCAGCAGTTACCTCGTGGGGAGCGACTATGGCTACACCTTC
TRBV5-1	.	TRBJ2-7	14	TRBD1	CASSLSGQSYEQYF	TGCGCCAGCAGCTTGTCGGGACAGAGCTACGAGCAGTACTTC
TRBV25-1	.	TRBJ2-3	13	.	CASSVPAADTQYF	TGTGCCAGCAGTGTACCAGCGGCAGATACGCAGTATTTT
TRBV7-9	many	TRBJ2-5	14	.	CASSLGPLQETQYF	TGTGCCAGCAGCTTGGGACCGCTGCAAGAGACCCAGTACTTC
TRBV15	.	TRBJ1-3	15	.	CATSRDQLEGNTIYF	TGTGCCACCAGCAGAGATCAATTGGAGGGAAACACCATATATTTT